This T cell receptor beta chain is drawn from a study of shared T cell receptors in the human thymus. The germline V gene has CDR1 SNHLY and CDR2 FYNNEI. CDR3 size: 13 residues. The V gene lost 4 bases and the J gene lost 1 base, with 7 bases spanning the gap. The assay was immunoSEQ multiplex PCR, and TCRdb's table has in-frame clones only and misses some. Of 700,000 or so clones listed, 80% to 90% are singletons. This same sample was also part of a study on human thymus T cells. That study reports: Apparent skewing of V and J gene usage characterized both thymic and blood repertoires.

The genes are TRBV2 and TRBJ1-1; no firm D call. Sequencing was performed on thymocytes. The sequence was collected from a girl under three years old with a congenital heart defect. CDR3 coding DNA: TGTGCCAGCAGTGGCGGGAGGAACACTGAAGCTTTCTTT. Encoded protein: CASSGGRNTEAFF.